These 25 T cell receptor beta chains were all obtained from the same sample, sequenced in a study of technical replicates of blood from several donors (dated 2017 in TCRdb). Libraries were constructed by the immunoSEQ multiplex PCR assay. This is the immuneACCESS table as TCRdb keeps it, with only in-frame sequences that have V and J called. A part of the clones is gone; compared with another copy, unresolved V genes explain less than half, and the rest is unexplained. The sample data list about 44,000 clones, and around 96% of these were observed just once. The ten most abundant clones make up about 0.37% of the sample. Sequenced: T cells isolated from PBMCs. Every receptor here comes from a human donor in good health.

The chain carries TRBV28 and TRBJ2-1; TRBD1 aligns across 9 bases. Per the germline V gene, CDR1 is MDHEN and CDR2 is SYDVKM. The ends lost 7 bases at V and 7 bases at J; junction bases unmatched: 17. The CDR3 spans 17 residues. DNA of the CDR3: TGTGCCAGCAATTCCCTTTTCGGGACAGGGCAACATAATGAGCAGTTCTTC. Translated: CASNSLFGTGQHNEQFF.

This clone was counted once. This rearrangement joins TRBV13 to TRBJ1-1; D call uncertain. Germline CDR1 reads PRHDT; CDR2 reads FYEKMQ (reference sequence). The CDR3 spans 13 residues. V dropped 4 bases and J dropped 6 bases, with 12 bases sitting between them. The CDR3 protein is CASSSRNYPEAFF. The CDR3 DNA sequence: TGTGCCAGCAGCTCCCGAAACTACCCTGAAGCTTTCTTT.

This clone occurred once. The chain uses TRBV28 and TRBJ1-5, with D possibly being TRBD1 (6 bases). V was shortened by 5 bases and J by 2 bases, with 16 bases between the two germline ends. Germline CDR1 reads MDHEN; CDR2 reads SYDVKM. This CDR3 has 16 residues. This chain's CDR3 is CASSILTGMGNQPQHF. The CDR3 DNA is TGTGCCAGCAGTATCCTAACAGGGATGGGCAATCAGCCCCAGCATTTT.

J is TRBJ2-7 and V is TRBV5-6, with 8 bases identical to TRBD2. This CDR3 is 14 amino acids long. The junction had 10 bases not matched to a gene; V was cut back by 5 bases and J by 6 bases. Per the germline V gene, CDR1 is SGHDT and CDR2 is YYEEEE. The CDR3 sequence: CASRVQGLASEQYF. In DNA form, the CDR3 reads TGTGCCAGCAGAGTCCAAGGACTAGCAAGCGAGCAGTACTTC.

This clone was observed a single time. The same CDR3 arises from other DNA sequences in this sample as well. The CDR3 reads CASSVGLAGGYEQYF. CDR3 DNA: TGTGCCAGCAGCGTAGGGCTAGCGGGGGGCTACGAGCAGTACTTC. The chain has TRBV9 and TRBJ2-7; 11 nucleotides match TRBD2. Germline V gene sequence: CDR1 SGDLS, CDR2 YYNGEE. CDR3 length: 15 amino acids. V gave up 0 bases and J gave up 3 bases; unmatched junction bases: 2.

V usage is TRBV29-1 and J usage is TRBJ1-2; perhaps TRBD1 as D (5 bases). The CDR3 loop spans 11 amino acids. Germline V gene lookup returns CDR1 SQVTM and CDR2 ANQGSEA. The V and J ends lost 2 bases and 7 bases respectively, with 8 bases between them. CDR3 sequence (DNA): TGCAGCGTTGAAACAGGTCCTGGCTACACCTTC. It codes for CSVETGPGYTF. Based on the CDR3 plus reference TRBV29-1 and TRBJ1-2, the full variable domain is SAVISQKPSRDICQRGTSLTIQCQVDSQVTMMFWYRQQPGQSLTLIATANQGSEATYESGFVIDKFPISRPNLTFSTLTVSNMSPEDSSIYLCSVETGPGYTFGSGTRLTVV.

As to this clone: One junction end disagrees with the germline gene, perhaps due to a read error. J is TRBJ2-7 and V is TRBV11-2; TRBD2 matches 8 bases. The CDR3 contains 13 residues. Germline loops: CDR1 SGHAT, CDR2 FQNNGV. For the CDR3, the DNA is TGTGCCAGCTTAAGGACTAGCTCCCACGAGCAGTACTTC. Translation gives CASLRTSSHEQYF.

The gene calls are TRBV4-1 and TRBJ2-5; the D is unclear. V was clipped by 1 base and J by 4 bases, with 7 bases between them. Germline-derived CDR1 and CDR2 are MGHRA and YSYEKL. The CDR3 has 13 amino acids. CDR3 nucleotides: TGCGCCAGCAGCCAAGGTCCATTAGAGACCCAGTACTTC. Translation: CASSQGPLETQYF.

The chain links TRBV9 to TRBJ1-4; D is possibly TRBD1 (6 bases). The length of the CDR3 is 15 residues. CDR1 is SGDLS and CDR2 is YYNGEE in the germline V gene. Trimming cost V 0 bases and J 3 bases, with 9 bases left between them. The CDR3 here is CASSVAGTPNEKLFF. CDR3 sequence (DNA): TGTGCCAGCAGCGTAGCGGGGACACCTAATGAAAAACTGTTTTTT.

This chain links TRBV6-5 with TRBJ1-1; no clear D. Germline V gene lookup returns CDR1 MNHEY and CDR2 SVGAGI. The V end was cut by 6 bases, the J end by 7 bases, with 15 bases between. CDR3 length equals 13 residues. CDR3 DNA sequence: TGTGCCAGCAGCCCAGGATCCTACCGTGAAGCTTTCTTT. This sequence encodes CASSPGSYREAFF.

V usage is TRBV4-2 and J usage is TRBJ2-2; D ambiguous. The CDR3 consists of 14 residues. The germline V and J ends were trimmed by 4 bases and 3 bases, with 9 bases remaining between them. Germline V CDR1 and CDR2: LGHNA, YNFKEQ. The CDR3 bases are TGTGCCAGCAGCCTTACTCCGGACACCGGGGAGCTGTTTTTT. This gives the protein CASSLTPDTGELFF.

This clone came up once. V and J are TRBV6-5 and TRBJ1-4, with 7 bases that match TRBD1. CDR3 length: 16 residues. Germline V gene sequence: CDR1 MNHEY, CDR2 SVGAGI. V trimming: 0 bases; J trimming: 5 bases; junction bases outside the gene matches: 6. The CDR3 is CASSYSLTGINEKLFF. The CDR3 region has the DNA TGTGCCAGCAGTTACTCGCTGACAGGGATAAATGAAAAACTGTTTTTT.

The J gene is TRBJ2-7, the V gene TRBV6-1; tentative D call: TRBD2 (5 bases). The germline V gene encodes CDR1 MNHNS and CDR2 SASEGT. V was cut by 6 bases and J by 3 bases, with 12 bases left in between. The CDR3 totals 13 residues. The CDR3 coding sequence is TGTGCCAGCAGGTTTGGGGAGAACTACGAGCAGTACTTC. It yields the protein CASRFGENYEQYF.

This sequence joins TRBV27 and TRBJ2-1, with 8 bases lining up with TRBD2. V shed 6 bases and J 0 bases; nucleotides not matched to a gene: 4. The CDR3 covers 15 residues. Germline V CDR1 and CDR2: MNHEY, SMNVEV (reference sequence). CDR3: CASSSSGSSYNEQFF. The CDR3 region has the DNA TGTGCCAGCAGCTCAAGCGGGAGCTCCTACAATGAGCAGTTCTTC.

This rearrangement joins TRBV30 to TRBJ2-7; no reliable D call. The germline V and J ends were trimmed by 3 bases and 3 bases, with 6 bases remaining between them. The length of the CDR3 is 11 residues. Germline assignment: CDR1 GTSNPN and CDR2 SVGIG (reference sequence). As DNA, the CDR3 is TGTGCCTGGAGATCCAGCTACGAGCAGTACTTC. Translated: CAWRSSYEQYF.

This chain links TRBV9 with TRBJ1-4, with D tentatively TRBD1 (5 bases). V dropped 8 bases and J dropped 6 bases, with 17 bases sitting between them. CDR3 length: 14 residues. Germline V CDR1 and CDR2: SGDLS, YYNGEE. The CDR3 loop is CASSEGPRDEKLFF. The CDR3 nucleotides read TGTGCCAGTTCGGAGGGGCCACGGGATGAAAAACTGTTTTTT.

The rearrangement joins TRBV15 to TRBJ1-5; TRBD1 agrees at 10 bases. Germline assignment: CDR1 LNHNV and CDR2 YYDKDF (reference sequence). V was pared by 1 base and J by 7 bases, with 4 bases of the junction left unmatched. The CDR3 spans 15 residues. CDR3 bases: TGTGCCACCAGCAGAGGGCGGGACAGGGGACAGCCCCAGCATTTT. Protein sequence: CATSRGRDRGQPQHF. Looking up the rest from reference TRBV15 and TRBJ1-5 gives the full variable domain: DAMVIQNPRYQVTQFGKPVTLSCSQTLNHNVMYWYQQKSSQAPKLLFHYYDKDFNNEADTPDNFQSRRPNTSFCFLDIRSPGLGDTAMYLCATSRGRDRGQPQHFGDGTRLSIL.

The CDR3 bases are TGTGCCAGCATGGGCGGGAGAGCTTACAATGAGCAGTTCTTC. It translates to CASMGGRAYNEQFF. The chain recombines TRBV27 with TRBJ2-1, with 7 bases fitting TRBD2. Germline trimming cut 7 bases from V and 4 bases from J; bases unmatched to any gene: 7. The germline gives CDR1 MNHEY, CDR2 SMNVEV (reference sequence). The CDR3 is made up of 14 amino acids.

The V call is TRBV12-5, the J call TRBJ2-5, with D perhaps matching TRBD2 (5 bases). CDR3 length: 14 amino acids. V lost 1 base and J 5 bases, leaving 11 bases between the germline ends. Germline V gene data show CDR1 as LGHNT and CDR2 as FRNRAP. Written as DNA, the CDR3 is TGTGCTAGTGGTTTGGGCGAGGGTCGGGAGACCCAGTACTTC. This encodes CASGLGEGRETQYF.

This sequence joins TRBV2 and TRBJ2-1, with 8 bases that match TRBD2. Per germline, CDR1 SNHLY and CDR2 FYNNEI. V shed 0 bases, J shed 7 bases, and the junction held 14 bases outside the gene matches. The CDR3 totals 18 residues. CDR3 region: CASSEARHQGLGGNEQFF. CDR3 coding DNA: TGTGCCAGCAGTGAAGCCCGACACCAGGGACTAGGCGGTAATGAGCAGTTCTTC.

CDR3 region: CASGSGTTRNQPQHF. The DNA for the CDR3 is TGTGCCAGCGGGTCAGGGACAACCCGTAATCAGCCCCAGCATTTT. The V call is TRBV28, the J call TRBJ1-5, with TRBD1 as a possible D gene (6 bases). The CDR3 has 15 residues. CDR1 is MDHEN and CDR2 is SYDVKM in the germline V gene. The V end was cut by 8 bases, the J end by 4 bases, with 18 bases between.

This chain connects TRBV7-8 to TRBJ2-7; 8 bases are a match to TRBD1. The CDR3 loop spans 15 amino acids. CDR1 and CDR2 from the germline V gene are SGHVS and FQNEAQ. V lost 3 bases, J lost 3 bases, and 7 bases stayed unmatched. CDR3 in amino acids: CASSFGQGEYYEQYF. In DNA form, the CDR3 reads TGTGCCAGCAGCTTCGGACAGGGTGAATACTACGAGCAGTACTTC.

The CDR3 sequence is CASSFQDRASWSNQPQHF. Written as DNA, the CDR3 is TGTGCCAGCAGCTTTCAGGACAGAGCTTCCTGGAGCAATCAGCCCCAGCATTTT. The chain uses TRBV5-4 and TRBJ1-5; D possibly corresponds to TRBD1 (6 bases). The length of the CDR3 is 18 residues. Germline CDR1 and CDR2: SGHNT and YYREEE (reference sequence). The V end was cut by 2 bases, the J end by 1 base, with 19 bases between.

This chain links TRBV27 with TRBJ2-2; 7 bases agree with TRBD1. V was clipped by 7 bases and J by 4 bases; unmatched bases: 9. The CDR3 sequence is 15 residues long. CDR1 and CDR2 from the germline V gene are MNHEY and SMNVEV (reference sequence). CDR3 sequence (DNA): TGTGCCAGCAAGAATGGACAGGAGGTCACCGGGGAGCTGTTTTTT. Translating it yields CASKNGQEVTGELFF.

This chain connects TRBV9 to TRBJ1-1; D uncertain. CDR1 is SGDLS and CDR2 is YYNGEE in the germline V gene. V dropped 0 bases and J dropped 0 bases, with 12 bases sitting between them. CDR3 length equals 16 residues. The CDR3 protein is CASSVGPQFMNTEAFF. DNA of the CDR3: TGTGCCAGCAGCGTAGGGCCACAGTTTATGAACACTGAAGCTTTCTTT.